This entry lists 20 T cell receptor beta chains sequenced from one sample in a study of T-cell reconstitution after alpha-beta-depleted transplantation in children (dated by TCRdb to the mid-2010s). This sample's treatment or condition label indicates: allogeneic hematopoietic cell transplantation with graft depleted of TCRalphabeta T cells and CD19 B cells. Libraries were constructed by PCR. Sequencing was performed on an Illumina HiSeq 2500. Molecular barcoding was employed in the preparation of TCR libraries, with unique molecular identifiers being used to normalize TCRbeta repertoire quantification. Using fastp trimming at Q25 and MiXCR clonotype assembly, TCRdb reanalyzed the public sequencing data and kept in-frame beta chains. CDR3 protein duplicates are merged, each entry listing the most common genes and DNA. This sample holds around 700,000 distinct CDR3 sequences; under 15% were observed only once. The ten largest clones represent 0.79% of the sample.

The sequencing used PBMCs, collected before TCRalphabeta/CD19-depleted stem cell transplant. Receptor source: a girl aged 2 to 10 with congenital amegakaryocytic thrombocytopenia, due to receive a stem cell transplant.

This clonotype turned up a few times. The chain has TRBV18 and TRBJ2-3; D not resolved. Germline-derived CDR1 and CDR2 are KGHSH and LQKENI. Trimming cost V 5 bases and J 0 bases, with 6 bases left between them. The CDR3 is made up of 13 amino acids. DNA for the CDR3: TGTGCCAGCTCAGACGACAGCACAGATACGCAGTATTTT. Translated: CASSDDSTDTQYF.

This clonotype has at least ten counts. The chain is built from TRBV6-5 and TRBJ1-3, with a tentative D call TRBD1 (5 bases). The V and J ends lost 0 bases and 0 bases respectively, with 9 bases between them. CDR3 length equals 16 residues. In germline, CDR1 is MNHEY, CDR2 SVGAGI. The CDR3 DNA is TGTGCCAGCAGTTACTCCAGGGAGAGCTCTGGAAACACCATATATTTT. Encoded protein: CASSYSRESSGNTIYF.

This clonotype was observed many times. V is TRBV7-3 and J is TRBJ2-1; TRBD2 agrees at 8 bases. The CDR3 runs 15 residues. Looked up from germline, CDR1 is SGHTA and CDR2 is FQGTGA. Trimming took 0 bases from V and 8 from J; bases not matched to a gene: 6. The CDR3: CASSLTGRAIDEQFF. The CDR3 nucleotides read TGTGCCAGCAGCTTAACCGGGAGGGCCATCGATGAGCAGTTCTTC. The full variable domain, rest sourced from reference TRBV7-3 and TRBJ2-1, is GAGVSQTPSNKVTEKGKYVELRCDPISGHTALYWYRQSLGQGPEFLIYFQGTGAADDSGLPNDRFFAVRPEGSVSTLKIQRTERGDSAVYLCASSLTGRAIDEQFFGPGTRLTVL.

This clonotype was observed many times. The V and J genes are TRBV20-1 and TRBJ2-1, with 11 positions matching TRBD2. The ends lost 2 bases at V and 4 bases at J; junction bases unmatched: 16. The germline gives CDR1 DFQATT, CDR2 SNEGSKA (reference sequence). The CDR3 spans 19 residues. CDR3 amino acids: CSARKPPPGLAGGYNEQFF. The CDR3 nucleotides read TGCAGTGCTAGAAAGCCCCCCCCGGGCCTAGCGGGAGGATACAATGAGCAGTTCTTC.

The V and J genes are TRBV20-1 and TRBJ2-5, with 14 bases lining up with TRBD2. The CDR3 runs 14 residues. Germline V gene sequence: CDR1 DFQATT, CDR2 SNEGSKA (reference sequence). CDR3 protein: CSGTSGGIQETQYF. The DNA of the CDR3 is TGCAGCGGGACTAGCGGGGGCATTCAAGAGACCCAGTACTTC.

The gene calls are TRBV12-3 or TRBV12-4 and TRBJ2-3; the D is unclear. This CDR3 spans 13 amino acids. With 4 bases removed from V and 2 bases from J, the gap between germline ends came to 7 bases. CDR3 sequence (DNA): TGTGCCAGCAGTTACCTTTACACAGATACGCAGTATTTT. Translation gives CASSYLYTDTQYF.

In its sample, this clonotype was seen many times. The CDR3 sequence is CSVVGTDTQYF. Here the CDR3 DNA reads TGCAGCGTTGTGGGCACAGATACGCAGTATTTT. This chain links TRBV29-1 with TRBJ2-3, with D unresolved. This CDR3 has 11 amino acids. Per germline, CDR1 SQVTM and CDR2 ANQGSEA. Trimming left V 4 bases short and J 1 base short, with 3 bases between.

This clonotype was seen many times. The V call is TRBV6-1, the J call TRBJ2-1; D remains unclear. Trimming stripped 6 bases from V and 5 bases from J, with 11 bases between. The CDR3 extends over 13 amino acids. CDR1 and CDR2 (germline): MNHNS, SASEGT. CDR3 bases: TGTGCCAGCAGCAACCCTATAGACAATGAGCAGTTCTTC. Its protein is CASSNPIDNEQFF.

This clonotype appeared many times. The rearrangement joins TRBV7-8 to TRBJ2-7, with 9 bases that match TRBD2. Germline V gene lookup returns CDR1 SGHVS and CDR2 FQNEAQ. CDR3 size: 14 residues. Losses at the gene ends were 2 bases for V and 7 bases for J; bases not matched to a gene: 6. The CDR3 is CASSLLAGIGEQYF. The CDR3 DNA reads TGTGCCAGCAGCTTACTAGCGGGGATAGGGGAGCAGTACTTC.

This clonotype was seen only a few times. The gene calls are TRBV20-1 and TRBJ2-7; D call uncertain. Trimming took 6 bases from V and 4 from J, leaving 22 bases between them. This CDR3 comprises 15 residues. The germline CDR1 and CDR2 sequences are DFQATT and SNEGSKA (reference sequence). The chain's CDR3 is CSATVLSDSRYEQYF. For the CDR3, the DNA is TGCAGTGCCACGGTGTTGTCGGATAGTAGATACGAGCAGTACTTC.

This clonotype was recorded at least ten times. The chain recombines TRBV19 with TRBJ2-1; TRBD1 is a possible D gene (5 bases). The V and J ends lost 3 bases and 3 bases respectively, with 9 bases between them. The CDR3 contains 14 residues. The germline gives CDR1 LNHDA, CDR2 SQIVND (reference sequence). CDR3 loop: CASSMTAIYNEQFF. Written as DNA, the CDR3 is TGTGCCAGTAGTATGACAGCGATCTACAATGAGCAGTTCTTC. Complete variable domain (other parts from reference TRBV19 and TRBJ2-1): DGGITQSPKYLFRKEGQNVTLSCEQNLNHDAMYWYRQDPGQGLRLIYYSQIVNDFQKGDIAEGYSVSREKKESFPLTVTSAQKNPTAFYLCASSMTAIYNEQFFGPGTRLTVL.

At least ten counts were recorded for this clonotype. The V call is TRBV29-1, the J call TRBJ1-4, with 9 bases matching TRBD1. J gave up 8 bases and V 4 bases, and 8 bases lay outside the gene matches. Germline V lookup: CDR1 SQVTM, CDR2 ANQGSEA. The CDR3 loop spans 14 amino acids. CDR3 coding DNA: TGCAGCGTTGCCGGGGACAGGGAAAGCGAAAAACTGTTTTTT. It codes for CSVAGDRESEKLFF.

The chain joins TRBV20-1 to TRBJ2-7; 8 bases fit TRBD1. J gave up 5 bases and V 6 bases, and 12 bases lay outside the gene matches. The length of the CDR3 is 14 residues. Germline V gene sequence: CDR1 DFQATT, CDR2 SNEGSKA (reference sequence). The CDR3 spells CSADPGTGINEQYF. CDR3 coding DNA: TGCAGTGCAGACCCCGGGACAGGTATCAACGAGCAGTACTTC.

This clonotype was picked up many times. V gene TRBV20-1 combines with J gene TRBJ2-3, with 8 nucleotides matching TRBD2. The CDR3 consists of 13 residues. The V segment lost 3 bases and the J segment 4 bases; nucleotides outside the gene matches: 3. The V gene's germline CDR1 is DFQATT and CDR2 SNEGSKA (reference sequence). The CDR3: CSASLREADTQYF. The CDR3 DNA reads as TGCAGTGCTAGTCTGCGGGAGGCAGATACGCAGTATTTT.

This clonotype was counted at least ten times. This chain uses TRBV5-6 with TRBJ2-3; 9 bases are shared with TRBD2. The trim removed 2 bases at V and 6 bases at J, leaving 10 bases unmatched. Germline CDR1 SGHDT, CDR2 YYEEEE. The CDR3 totals 16 residues. CDR3 loop: CASSFAAGGVADTQYF. CDR3 coding DNA: TGTGCCAGCAGCTTTGCCGCGGGGGGGGTTGCCGATACGCAGTATTTT.

V is TRBV29-1 and J is TRBJ1-2; TRBD1 agrees at 11 bases. This CDR3 is built from 13 residues. The V gene's germline CDR1 is SQVTM and CDR2 ANQGSEA. V gave up 5 bases and J gave up 4 bases; unmatched junction bases: 3. In DNA form, the CDR3 reads TGCAGCGTTAGGACAGGGGGCGTCTATGGCTACACCTTC. Its protein product is CSVRTGGVYGYTF.

This clonotype was seen many times. The chain joins TRBV5-1 to TRBJ2-3, with 10 bases identical to TRBD2. This CDR3 has 16 residues. Trimming cost V 4 bases and J 2 bases; bases outside gene matches: 7. Per the germline V gene, CDR1 is SGHRS and CDR2 is YFSETQ. Written as DNA, the CDR3 is TGCGCCAGCAGCCGCCGACTAGCGGGCTTCACAGATACGCAGTATTTT. Residues: CASSRRLAGFTDTQYF.

J is TRBJ2-3 and V is TRBV5-4; 8 bases fit TRBD2. Per the germline V gene, CDR1 is SGHNT and CDR2 is YYREEE (reference sequence). V dropped 4 bases and J dropped 5; count of bases not matched to a gene: 12. The CDR3 contains 16 residues. The CDR3 DNA sequence: TGTGCCAGCAGCCCCCCTCCGGGAGGGACTGGAGATACGCAGTATTTT. This translates into CASSPPPGGTGDTQYF.

A word on this clonotype: At one end the junction does not follow the germline gene, possibly because of a read error. This chain links TRBV12-3 or TRBV12-4 with TRBJ2-5; 11 bases map to TRBD2. The CDR3 length is 18 residues. In DNA form, the CDR3 reads TGTGCCATCAGTTGGTTCCTAGCGGGAGGCATAGAGGGGGAGACCCAGTACTTC. This codes for CAISWFLAGGIEGETQYF.

This clonotype was seen ten or more times. The genes are TRBV28 and TRBJ2-7; either TRBD1 or TRBD2 may supply D (5 bases each). With 6 bases removed from V and 1 base from J, the gap between germline ends came to 13 bases. Germline CDR1 is MDHEN and CDR2 is SYDVKM. The CDR3 sequence is 14 residues long. The CDR3 sequence: CASRAGDGSYEQYF. In nucleotides, the CDR3 is TGTGCCAGCAGAGCCGGGGACGGTTCCTACGAGCAGTACTTC.